Sequencing of this T cell receptor beta chain was carried out in a study of identifying expanded T cells in peripheral blood. V was shortened by 5 bases and J by 0 bases, with 17 bases between the two germline ends. Germline assignment: CDR1 LNHDA and CDR2 SQIVND (reference sequence). The CDR3 contains 16 residues. Method: immunoSEQ multiplex PCR; TCRdb's copy keeps in-frame clones and lacks some. The table shows about 100,000 clones, with over 70% occurring only once. The sequence was obtained from a person between 18 and 75 years old in good health. Sequencing was done on a sample of blood. The V call is TRBV19, the J call TRBJ2-7, with unresolved D. The CDR3: CASSPQGRPGSYEQYF. CDR3 bases: TGTGCCAGTAGTCCCCAAGGTCGCCCTGGCTCCTACGAGCAGTACTTC.